A selection of T cell receptor beta chains follows, all from one sample in a study of CD8+ T cells in alopecia areata. Sequencing used immunoSEQ multiplex PCR; TCRdb keeps in-frame clones, though not all of them. The sample holds about 110,000 clones; about 60% are singletons and the top ten take roughly an eighth. Sample: CD8+ T cells sorted from blood, taken at week 24, from a patient treated with tofacitinib. Receptors were obtained from a human donor with alopecia areata. CDR3s include the opening cysteine and the closing phenylalanine or tryptophan. D genes are given only for firm matches. Where a row states a size, it is once, few, many or the class of an expanded clone; other rows omit it.

v_gene	d_gene	j_gene	abundance	CDR3aa	CDR3nt
TRBV12-5	-	TRBJ2-1	-	CASGSHNEQFF	TGTGCTAGTGGTTCTCACAATGAGCAGTTCTTC
TRBV5-4	-	TRBJ2-2	-	CASSLISGELFF	TGTGCCAGCAGCTTGATTAGCGGGGAGCTGTTTTTT
TRBV7-9	-	TRBJ2-1	-	CASTPETASYNEQFF	TGTGCCAGCACCCCTGAGACGGCCTCCTACAATGAGCAGTTCTTC
TRBV5-6	TRBD1	TRBJ2-7	-	CASSPLGTGGHEQYF	TGTGCCAGCAGCCCCCTCGGGACAGGAGGTCACGAGCAGTACTTC
TRBV28	-	TRBJ2-7	few	CASSSPGPSSYEQYF	TGTGCCAGCAGTTCACCCGGTCCAAGCTCCTACGAGCAGTACTTC
TRBV9	-	TRBJ1-1	once	CASSELNTEAFF	TGTGCCAGCAGCGAATTGAACACTGAAGCTTTCTTT
TRBV4-2	-	TRBJ2-1	-	CASSPGEASSYNEQFF	TGTGCCAGCAGCCCGGGGGAAGCCAGCTCCTACAATGAGCAGTTCTTC
TRBV6-1	-	TRBJ1-2	-	CASSNDRFYGYTF	TGTGCCAGCAGTAACGACAGATTCTATGGCTACACCTTC
TRBV29-1	TRBD1	TRBJ1-2	-	CSVGGTGVYGYTF	TGCAGCGTTGGGGGGACAGGGGTTTATGGCTACACCTTC
TRBV5-1	-	TRBJ2-1	-	CASTDSYNEQFF	TGCGCCAGCACTGACTCCTACAATGAGCAGTTCTTC
TRBV5-1	TRBD1	TRBJ1-6	-	CASSGLGQGKASPLHF	TGCGCCAGCAGCGGCCTCGGACAGGGAAAGGCTTCACCCCTCCACTTT
TRBV7-9	-	TRBJ1-4	once	CASSLAETEAEKLFF	TGTGCCAGCAGCTTAGCGGAGACAGAAGCTGAAAAACTGTTTTTT
TRBV30	TRBD1	TRBJ1-5	-	CAWGTGDNQPQHF	TGTGCCTGGGGGACAGGGGACAATCAGCCCCAGCATTTT
TRBV30	TRBD1	TRBJ2-1	-	CASGQTSSYNEQFF	TGTGCCTCGGGACAGACCAGCTCCTACAATGAGCAGTTCTTC
TRBV6-6	-	TRBJ2-3	-	CASSPQHGPTDTQYF	TGTGCCAGCAGTCCTCAGCACGGACCCACGGATACGCAGTATTTT
TRBV29-1	TRBD2	TRBJ2-1	few	CSVKGWTSGVPDEQFF	TGCAGCGTAAAAGGATGGACTAGCGGGGTTCCTGATGAGCAGTTCTTC
TRBV2	TRBD1	TRBJ1-6	-	CASNEDRGPSPLHF	TGTGCCAGCAACGAGGACAGGGGGCCTTCACCCCTCCACTTT
TRBV27	-	TRBJ1-1	-	CASRRLHVDTEAFF	TGTGCCAGCAGAAGGCTCCATGTGGACACTGAAGCTTTCTTT
TRBV29-1	-	TRBJ2-1	-	CSVVELNFYNEQFF	TGCAGCGTTGTTGAGCTTAATTTCTACAATGAGCAGTTCTTC
TRBV5-6	-	TRBJ1-1	-	CASSPVGWENTEAFF	TGTGCCAGCAGCCCCGTGGGGTGGGAAAACACTGAAGCTTTCTTT
TRBV11-2	-	TRBJ2-7	few	CASSLGLSLHEQYF	TGTGCCAGCAGCTTAGGTCTCAGCCTCCACGAGCAGTACTTC
TRBV4-1	-	TRBJ1-5	-	CASSQVGGMGNQPQHF	TGCGCCAGCAGCCAAGTTGGTGGGATGGGCAATCAGCCCCAGCATTTT
TRBV7-9	-	TRBJ2-7	-	CASSPGLIYEQYF	TGTGCCAGCAGCCCTGGACTGATCTACGAGCAGTACTTC
TRBV2	TRBD1	TRBJ1-2	-	CASSQTRDRGYGYTF	TGTGCCAGCAGTCAAACTAGGGACAGGGGATATGGCTACACCTTC
TRBV5-6	TRBD2	TRBJ2-1	-	CASSLFLHGGVGEQFF	TGTGCCAGCAGCTTGTTCCTCCACGGGGGGGTAGGTGAGCAGTTCTTC
TRBV7-9	-	TRBJ1-1	-	CASSAGDPAHKNTEAFF	TGTGCCAGCAGCGCAGGGGACCCGGCCCACAAGAACACTGAAGCTTTCTTT
TRBV27	-	TRBJ2-7	-	CASSLSGYEQYF	TGTGCCAGCAGTTTGTCGGGCTACGAGCAGTACTTC
TRBV7-2	TRBD1	TRBJ2-3	-	CASSQRDRALDTQYF	TGTGCCAGCAGCCAGAGGGACAGGGCGTTGGATACGCAGTATTTT
TRBV27	TRBD1	TRBJ1-4	-	CASKTGGREKLFF	TGTGCCAGCAAGACAGGGGGAAGAGAAAAACTGTTTTTT
TRBV15	-	TRBJ2-1	-	CATSRDPEGPHGSEQFF	TGTGCCACCAGCAGAGATCCCGAGGGGCCCCATGGCAGTGAGCAGTTCTTC
TRBV29-1	TRBD1	TRBJ1-4	-	CSARDREEEKLFF	TGCAGCGCCCGGGACAGGGAGGAGGAAAAACTGTTTTTT
TRBV21-1	-	TRBJ2-5	-	CASVVTGGEETQYF	TGTGCCAGCGTCGTGACAGGGGGCGAAGAGACCCAGTACTTC
TRBV2	-	TRBJ2-6	-	CANQGDRRSGANVLTF	TGTGCCAACCAAGGAGACAGGCGCTCTGGGGCCAACGTCCTGACTTTC
TRBV7-3	TRBD1	TRBJ2-7	-	CASSLEQGANEQYF	TGTGCCAGCAGCTTAGAGCAGGGGGCCAACGAGCAGTACTTC
TRBV2	TRBD1	TRBJ1-6	-	CASLLQGAWNSPLHF	TGTGCCAGCCTTCTACAGGGGGCTTGGAATTCACCCCTCCACTTT
TRBV5-4	-	TRBJ2-7	few	CASSHRDGPYEQYF	TGTGCCAGCAGCCACCGGGACGGTCCCTACGAGCAGTACTTC
TRBV10-3	TRBD1	TRBJ2-5	-	CAISLSAGQGGSETQYF	TGTGCCATCAGTTTGTCGGCGGGACAGGGAGGTTCAGAGACCCAGTACTTC
TRBV10-2	-	TRBJ2-5	-	CASSSDAETQYF	TGCGCCAGCAGTAGTGACGCTGAGACCCAGTACTTC
TRBV25-1	TRBD1	TRBJ2-7	-	CASSEAGQGFYEQYF	TGTGCCAGCAGTGAAGCGGGACAGGGCTTCTACGAGCAGTACTTC
TRBV6-5	-	TRBJ1-1	-	CASSYYPTGEAFF	TGTGCCAGCAGTTACTACCCGACAGGCGAAGCTTTCTTT
TRBV6-4	TRBD2	TRBJ2-3	many	CASSDSGGADTQYF	TGTGCCAGCAGTGACTCCGGGGGGGCCGATACGCAGTATTTT
TRBV5-6	-	TRBJ2-7	few	CASSPSSGEQYF	TGTGCCAGCAGCCCTTCCTCTGGGGAGCAGTACTTC
TRBV27	-	TRBJ1-5	-	CASSLGSGYSNQPQHF	TGTGCCAGCAGTTTAGGTTCGGGTTATAGCAATCAGCCCCAGCATTTT
TRBV11-2	-	TRBJ2-7	few	CASSSTGLIYEQYF	TGTGCCAGCAGCTCCACAGGGCTGATCTACGAGCAGTACTTC
TRBV30	-	TRBJ1-2	-	CAWSAHRAAGGYTF	TGTGCCTGGAGTGCTCACAGGGCTGCAGGTGGCTACACCTTC
TRBV4-3	-	TRBJ1-1	-	CASSQDWRVRSEAFF	TGCGCCAGCAGCCAAGATTGGAGGGTTCGCTCTGAAGCTTTCTTT
TRBV7-9	-	TRBJ1-1	-	CASSPGGVLEAFF	TGTGCCAGCAGCCCTGGAGGGGTCCTCGAAGCTTTCTTT
TRBV6-6	TRBD2	TRBJ2-5	few	CASSYGAGARETQYF	TGTGCCAGCAGTTACGGAGCGGGGGCTCGGGAGACCCAGTACTTC
TRBV11-2	-	TRBJ1-1	-	CASSLDFSRDTEAFF	TGTGCCAGCAGCTTAGATTTTAGCAGGGACACTGAAGCTTTCTTT
TRBV2	TRBD2	TRBJ2-1	few	CASRFSGGVSYNEQFF	TGTGCCAGCAGGTTTTCGGGGGGGGTCTCCTACAATGAGCAGTTCTTC
TRBV13	-	TRBJ2-7	-	CASSPTGDSSEQYF	TGTGCCAGCAGCCCCACAGGGGACTCCTCCGAGCAGTACTTC
TRBV7-9	-	TRBJ2-1	-	CASSSGGNEQLF	TGTGCCAGCAGCTCCGGGGGCAATGAGCAGCTCTTC
TRBV25-1	-	TRBJ1-1	once	CASSEPSMGTEAFF	TGTGCCAGCAGTGAACCCAGCATGGGCACTGAAGCTTTCTTT
TRBV7-9	TRBD1	TRBJ2-2	few	CASSPDRGLVGELFF	TGTGCCAGCAGCCCGGACAGGGGGCTAGTCGGGGAGCTGTTTTTT
TRBV7-9	TRBD2	TRBJ2-3	-	CASSPRTSGMSTDTQYF	TGTGCCAGCAGCCCCCGGACTAGCGGGATGTCCACAGATACGCAGTATTTT
TRBV7-9	-	TRBJ2-5	few	CASSQGSITYQETQYF	TGTGCCAGCAGCCAGGGGAGTATTACGTACCAAGAGACCCAGTACTTC
TRBV7-9	-	TRBJ2-3	once	CASSLEQRTDTQYF	TGTGCCAGCAGCTTAGAACAGCGCACAGATACGCAGTATTTT
TRBV7-9	-	TRBJ2-7	-	CASSAPEGPSYEQYF	TGTGCCAGCAGCGCCCCTGAAGGGCCCTCCTACGAGCAGTACTTC
TRBV7-9	TRBD1	TRBJ1-4	medium-sized	CASQLLGTGSLATNEKLFF	TGTGCCAGCCAACTCCTCGGGACAGGCTCGTTGGCGACTAATGAAAAACTGTTTTTT